The rows below give T cell receptor beta chains drawn from one sample of a study of CD8 T cells in ankylosing spondylitis. TCRdb reprocessed the 5' RACE reads with MiXCR, giving one entry per CDR3 protein. Among about 540,000 distinct CDR3 sequences listed, 12% were seen once. The sequenced sample was blood, either unsorted or a sorted T cell fraction (not recorded which). These receptors originate from a male donor with ankylosing spondylitis. Each CDR3 is given with its conserved first and last residue. Each record gives: D gene, V gene, J gene, clone size, CDR3 DNA, CDR3 protein. The D gene is left open where the match is weak. Clone sizes are given selectively: once, few, many, or a class where the clone is expanded.

>TRBD2|TRBV5-1|TRBJ2-5|.
TGCGCCAGCAGCCTTACCCCTAGCGGGAGTGGTGAGACCCAGTACTTC
CASSLTPSGSGETQYF
>.|TRBV25-1|TRBJ1-5|.
TGTGCCAGCAGTGATCACCTGACCAATCAGCCCCAGCATTTT
CASSDHLTNQPQHF
>.|TRBV15|TRBJ2-7|.
TGTGCCACCAGCGGACCAGGGGAATCTTACGAGCAGTACTTC
CATSGPGESYEQYF
>.|TRBV7-9|TRBJ2-5|many
TGTGCCAGCAGCTTAAAGGAAGAGACCCAGTACTTC
CASSLKEETQYF
>.|TRBV20-1|TRBJ2-3|few
TGCAGTGCTAGACCTGCTTCTAGCACAGATACGCAGTATTTT
CSARPASSTDTQYF
>.|TRBV7-9|TRBJ1-1|few
TGTGCCAGCAGCTTAGCTGAAACTGAAGCTTTCTTT
CASSLAETEAFF
>.|TRBV19|TRBJ1-5|.
TGTGCCAGTAGTATGGGCAGTAGCAATCAGCCCCAGCATTTT
CASSMGSSNQPQHF
>.|TRBV29-1|TRBJ2-5|few
TGCAGCGTTGAATATCTGGTGCGGGAGACCCAGTACTTC
CSVEYLVRETQYF
>.|TRBV12-5|TRBJ2-3|.
TGTGCTAGTGGTCCGGGACAACCGGATACGCAGTATTTT
CASGPGQPDTQYF
>TRBD1|TRBV12-3/TRBV12-4|TRBJ1-2|many
TGTGCCAGCAGTAAAGGGGACAGAGGGAACTATGGCTACACCTTC
CASSKGDRGNYGYTF
>.|TRBV20-1|TRBJ1-1|.
TGCAGTGCTAGAGTGTGGGCAGGGGAAAGCACTGAAGCTTTCTTT
CSARVWAGESTEAFF
>TRBD1|TRBV7-9|TRBJ2-2|.
TGTGCCAGCAGCTTGGGACAGGCGGACACCGGGGAGCTGTTTTTT
CASSLGQADTGELFF
>.|TRBV10-3|TRBJ1-6|.
TGTGCCATCAGTGAAAAGGGGCCGATTCTGAATTCCCTCCACTTT
CAISEKGPILNSLHF
>TRBD1|TRBV12-3/TRBV12-4|TRBJ2-3|few
TGTGCCAGCAGTCCAGACAGGGATGGAGATACGCAGTATTTT
CASSPDRDGDTQYF
>.|TRBV7-2|TRBJ1-5|.
TGTGCCAGCAGCTTACAGGAGCGCCAGCCCCAGCATTTT
CASSLQERQPQHF
>.|TRBV5-5|TRBJ2-2|few
TGTGCCAGCAGGATGCGTGAGACCGGGGAGCTGTTTTTT
CASRMRETGELFF
>TRBD1|TRBV30|TRBJ1-6|.
TGTGCCTGGAGTGTGGGACAGGGGGTCTGGAATTCACCCCTCCACTTT
CAWSVGQGVWNSPLHF
>TRBD1|TRBV20-1|TRBJ2-5|few
TGCAGTGCTATACTACGACAGGGGGAAGAGACCCAGTACTTC
CSAILRQGEETQYF
>TRBD1|TRBV7-8|TRBJ2-1|many
TGTGCCAGCAGCGCGACAGGGATTTTCATTCGGCGCTCCAATTCCAATGAGCAGTTCTTC
CASSATGIFIRRSNSNEQFF
>TRBD2|TRBV10-1|TRBJ2-3|.
TGCGCCAGCAGTGAGTCGGCCGGGAGGGACGCGCAGTATTTT
CASSESAGRDAQYF
>TRBD1|TRBV28|TRBJ2-5|few
TGTGCCAGCAGTTTCCCGTTTGGACAGGCTCAAGAGACCCAGTACTTC
CASSFPFGQAQETQYF
>.|TRBV5-6|TRBJ2-1|.
TGTGCCAGCAGGCACGCGGGACAAGGAGGAGACTCCTACAATGAGCAGTTCTTC
CASRHAGQGGDSYNEQFF
>TRBD1|TRBV5-1|TRBJ2-6|.
TGCGCCAGCAGCGAGGACAGGGTCTTTGGGGCCAACGTCCTGACTTTC
CASSEDRVFGANVLTF
>.|TRBV4-2|TRBJ2-1|many
TGTGCCAGCAGCCGGATGCTTAGTACGTACAATGAGCAGTTCTTC
CASSRMLSTYNEQFF
>TRBD1|TRBV29-1|TRBJ2-5|many
TGCAGCGTTTGTACCGGGACAGGGGATTTGGAGACCCAGTACTTC
CSVCTGTGDLETQYF
>.|TRBV30|TRBJ1-4|once
TGTGCCTGGACCGCAACTAATGAAAAACTGTTTTTT
CAWTATNEKLFF
>.|TRBV7-9|TRBJ1-1|many
TGTGCCAGCAGCTTATCCGCAGGAGGGAACACTGAAGCTTTCTTT
CASSLSAGGNTEAFF
>.|TRBV7-2|TRBJ2-1|.
TGTGCCAGCAGCTTAGGGGCGGGAAGGGGTGGCAATGAGCAGTTCTTC
CASSLGAGRGGNEQFF